This T cell receptor beta chain was identified during a study of PD-1 blockade in classical Hodgkin lymphoma (dated by TCRdb to 2018 to 2020). Study-wide context: Nivolumab dosing was 3 mg/kg intravenously every 2 weeks, continuing until either disease progression or unacceptable toxicity. The study used TCR beta sequencing and CyTOF to define a peripheral blood immune signature of response to PD-1 blockade in classical Hodgkin lymphoma.

A note on this clone: The specificity of this receptor is unknown. Base-call qualities are not available, and no considerably larger clone is one nucleotide away.

Genomic DNA was isolated using the Qiagen DNeasy kit from unsorted PBMCs as well as from negatively selected CD4+ and CD8+ fractions. Amplification of TCR beta CDR3 regions was done by immunoSEQ multiplex PCR with primers that anneal to V and J segments. A synthetic immune receptor repertoire was used to minimize amplification bias, and remaining bias was computationally removed after sequencing. The original methods were these. Custom Python scripts were used to quantify repertoire diversity as the Shannon entropy index. Unsorted, CD4+ and CD8+ repertoires were analyzed separately, except for combined analyses in which CD4+ and CD8+ sequences were merged in silico. Clonal expansion was defined as a frequency increase of at least 2-fold after treatment compared with C1D1, and clones undetected at baseline were assigned a pseudocount of 0.5. Clones with 0 or 1 copy at C1D1 were defined as singleton clones, while clones with 2 or more copies were defined as non-singleton clones. Clones expanded in unsorted samples were assigned a CD4+, CD8+ or unknown annotation through matching of protein sequences in sorted samples from the same patient. Wilcoxon tests were applied to paired samples to test diversity changes from C1D1 to C4D1. TCRdb limited this immuneACCESS table to in-frame rearrangements with V and J called. A share of clones is missing; checked studies link under half to unresolved V genes, and the rest is unexplained. That table gives V, J and clone size, and the DNA gave D and trimming. The sample yields some 10,000 clones; approximately 81% were counted once. Around 41% of the sample rests with the top ten.

The time point label, read with the paper, signifies: cycle 1 day 1 (C1D1), immediately before nivolumab initiation. Every trial patient had relapsed following autologous stem cell transplantation, and prior brentuximab vedotin exposure was what differed among cohorts A, B and C. Using a Miltenyi CD8+ T cell isolation kit, CD8+ T cells were purified from thawed PBMCs through magnetic negative selection. A total of more than 55 patients with relapsed/refractory classical Hodgkin lymphoma made up the trial cohort, and each patient's best overall response was complete response, partial response or progressive disease. Single-agent nivolumab was administered to trial patients in the multi-cohort phase II CheckMate 205 trial. An independent review committee assessed best overall response using the 2007 International Working Group response criteria. Trial PBMCs were obtained immediately prior to nivolumab initiation (C1D1) and on therapy at cycle 2 day 1 and cycle 4 day 1. After peripheral blood was drawn into 8 mL Vacutainer Cell Preparation Tubes, PBMCs were isolated by centrifugation and then cryopreserved. Purified CD4+ and CD8+ fractions were prepared only for cases in which an additional PBMC sample was available. On LS columns in a quadroMACS separator, the magnetically labelled cells were depleted, and the flow-through was collected as the purified fraction.

The study at large found these results: Trial patients achieving complete response had baseline diversity similar to newly diagnosed patients, whereas partial responders and progressors had significantly lower diversity. The study was restricted to a single clinical trial cohort, and the causes of repertoire differences, possibly disease activity or prior therapy, were left undefined. Diversity was lower in patients who began nivolumab less than 1 year after ASCT, so these patients were left out of later analyses to avoid confounding by immune reconstitution. CD4+ but not CD8+ TCR diversity rose significantly by C4D1 (p=0.0027 vs p=0.16), most apparent in complete responders (p=0.02). Baseline TCR diversity was reported to be lower in newly diagnosed patients than in healthy donors and to be lower still in relapsed/refractory patients.

V loses 1 base, J loses 7 bases, and the germline ends lie 6 bases apart. For CDR1 and CDR2, the germline V gene lists SGHVS and FNYEAQ. From its cysteine to its phenylalanine, the CDR3 spans 12 amino acids. Left in the record is the CDR3 DNA by itself, 36 bases read in frame from the first base. This TCR was sampled from a human donor with classical Hodgkin lymphoma. The chain links TRBV7-6 with TRBJ2-3; confidence is insufficient to name the D gene. Sequencing was performed on CD8+ T cells from blood, taken at baseline. The CDR3 region reads CASSLVGYTQYF. The DNA sequence is as follows: TGTGCCAGCAGCTTAGTGGGCTATACGCAGTATTTT.